This T cell receptor (beta chain) was captured by sequencing in a study of memory CD4+ T cells and cytomegalovirus serostatus. Study in general: Donors were healthy Belgian adults, fewer than ten CMV seropositive and around 24 seronegative.

The data were produced by immunoSEQ multiplex PCR, yet TCRdb's version contains in-frame clones alone and is incomplete. The table lists 80,000 or so clones, just under 80% of them singletons, with 2.6% in the top ten. Deletions cut 3 bases from V and 0 bases from J, with 2 bases between. This CDR3 region has 11 residues. Germline CDR1 is GTSNPN and CDR2 is SVGIG (reference sequence). The sample holds a few counts of this clone. Its specificity is not known. The sort gate was single viable CD3+CD4+CD8-CD45RO+ cells for memory CD4+ T cells. Positive selection with CD4 microbeads enriched total CD4+ T cells. Findings and limits, study-wide: Each of approximately 69 CMV-associated TCRbeta sequences occurred in one to five individuals. A US-trained random forest predicted CMV serostatus with median AUC around 0.91.

Sequencing was performed on memory CD4+ T cells from blood. The clonotype originates from an adult in good health and CMV-seropositive. This chain uses TRBV30 with TRBJ1-1; D unclear. The CDR3 DNA follows: TGTGCCTGGAGGGTGAACACTGAAGCTTTCTTT. Its protein is CAWRVNTEAFF.